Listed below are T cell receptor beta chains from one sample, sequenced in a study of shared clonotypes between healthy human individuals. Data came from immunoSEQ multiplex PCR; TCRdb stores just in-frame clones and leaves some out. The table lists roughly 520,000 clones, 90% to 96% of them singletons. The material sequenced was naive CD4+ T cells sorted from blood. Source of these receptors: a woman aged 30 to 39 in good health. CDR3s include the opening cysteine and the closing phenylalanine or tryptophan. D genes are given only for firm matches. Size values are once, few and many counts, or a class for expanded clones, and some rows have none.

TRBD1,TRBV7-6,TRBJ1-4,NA,TGTGCCAGCAGCGGGACAGGGACCTTTGCAACTAATGAAAAACTGTTTTTT,CASSGTGTFATNEKLFF
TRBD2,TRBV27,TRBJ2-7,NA,TGTGCCAGCAGTTCCCCCGGACTAGCGGGAATATCCTACGAGCAGTACTTC,CASSSPGLAGISYEQYF
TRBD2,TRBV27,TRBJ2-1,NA,TGTGCCAGCGGAACGGGACTAGCGGACAATGAGCAGTTCTTC,CASGTGLADNEQFF
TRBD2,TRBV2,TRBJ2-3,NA,TGTGCCAGCATCCAGCTAGCGGGAGGCCACACAGATACGCAGTATTTT,CASIQLAGGHTDTQYF
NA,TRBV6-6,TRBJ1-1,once,TGTGCCAGCAGTTACTCGAGGCACATTGAAGCTTTCTTT,CASSYSRHIEAFF
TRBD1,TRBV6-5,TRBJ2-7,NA,TGTGCCAGCAGTCAGGGTGGGACAGGCCCCTACGAGCAGTACTTC,CASSQGGTGPYEQYF
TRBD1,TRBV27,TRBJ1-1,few,TGTGCCAGCAGTCCAGACAGGGACACTGAAGCTTTCTTT,CASSPDRDTEAFF
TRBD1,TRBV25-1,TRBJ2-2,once,TGTGCCAGCCAGACAGGGGCGGGGTCCGGGGAGCTGTTTTTT,CASQTGAGSGELFF
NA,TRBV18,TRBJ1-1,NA,TGTGCCAGCTCATCCGACACGAACACTGAAGCTTTCTTT,CASSSDTNTEAFF
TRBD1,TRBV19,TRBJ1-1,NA,TGTGCCAGTAGTCATACAGGGGGTCGAGGGAACACTGAAGCTTTCTTT,CASSHTGGRGNTEAFF
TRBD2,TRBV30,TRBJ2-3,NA,TGTGCCGGAGAAAACGCCGGGACTAGCGGGAACACAGATACGCAGTATTTT,CAGENAGTSGNTDTQYF
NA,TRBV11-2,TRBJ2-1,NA,TGTGCCAGCAGCCCCAGGGTTATGAGCTCCTACAATGAGCAGTTCTTC,CASSPRVMSSYNEQFF
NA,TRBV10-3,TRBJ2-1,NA,TGTGCCATCAGGGAAACCGGGGGCAAATACAATGAGCAGTTCTTC,CAIRETGGKYNEQFF
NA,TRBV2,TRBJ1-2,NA,TGTGCCAGCAGTTGGGACCCCAACTATGGCTACACCTTC,CASSWDPNYGYTF
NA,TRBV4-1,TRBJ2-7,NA,TGCGCCAGCAGCCAAATCGCGGGAAACTCCTACGAGCAGTACTTC,CASSQIAGNSYEQYF
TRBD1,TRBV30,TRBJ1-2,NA,TGTGCCTGGAGCCCAGGGGGAGTCTATGGCTACACCTTC,CAWSPGGVYGYTF
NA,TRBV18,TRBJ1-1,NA,TGTGCCAGCTCACTACTCCAGAGTAGGCGGAACACTGAAGCTTTCTTT,CASSLLQSRRNTEAFF
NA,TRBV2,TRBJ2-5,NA,TGTGCCAGCAGTGATCAGGGTTTAGAGACCCAGTACTTC,CASSDQGLETQYF
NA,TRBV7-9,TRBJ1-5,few,TGTGCCAGCAGCTCCTGGAATAGCAATCAGCCCCAGCATTTT,CASSSWNSNQPQHF
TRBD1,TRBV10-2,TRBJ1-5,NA,TGCGCCAGCACAGGACAGGACAATCAGCCCCAGCATTTT,CASTGQDNQPQHF
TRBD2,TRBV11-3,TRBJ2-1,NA,TGTGCCAGCAGCTTAGGCGGTAGCGGGAGCGTTACCTCCTACAATGAGCAGTTCTTC,CASSLGGSGSVTSYNEQFF
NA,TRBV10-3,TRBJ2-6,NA,TGTGCCATCAGTGCCGAAGGGGGCTCTGGGGCCAACGTCCTGACTTTC,CAISAEGGSGANVLTF
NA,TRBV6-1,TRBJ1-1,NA,TGTGCCAGCAGTGACAAAGACGGTGAAGCTTTCTTT,CASSDKDGEAFF
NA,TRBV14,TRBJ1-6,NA,TGTGCCAGCAGCCCACGGCAAGACTCACCCCTCCACTTT,CASSPRQDSPLHF